Here is one T cell receptor (beta chain) with its context. The target antigen is unknown. This specimen belongs to a study of OX40 agonist ivuxolimab in advanced cancers. Overall study context: The study gave patients intravenous ivuxolimab at 0.01 to 10 mg/kg every 2 weeks. The dose-escalation group included hepatocellular carcinoma, melanoma, renal cell carcinoma and head and neck cancer. Broader study findings: CD4+ and CD8+ T cells in blood underwent clonal expansion by week 6 at 0.1 to 3.0 mg/kg. There were also nonresponders showing low normalized T-cell clonal expansion.

This CDR3 region has 13 residues. The germline CDR1 and CDR2 sequences are MDHEN and SYDVKM. Generated by immunoSEQ multiplex PCR, the TCRdb table keeps only in-frame clones and is missing some. The top ten hold 0.7% to 0.85% of the sample, which has some 120,000 clones, roughly 92% seen once. This receptor was obtained from an adult with an advanced solid tumor such as melanoma, head and neck, liver or kidney cancer. This rearrangement joins TRBV28 to TRBJ2-5; weak D call: TRBD2 (6 bases). The tail of the sequence fits TRBJ2-7 better, so the J call may be wrong. Sequenced material: CD4+ or CD8+ T cells sorted from blood, taken in a trial of the OX40 agonist ivuxolimab. The CDR3 spells CASSPTSRDEQYF. DNA of the CDR3: TGTGCCAGCAGCCCTACTAGCCGGGACGAGCAGTACTTC.